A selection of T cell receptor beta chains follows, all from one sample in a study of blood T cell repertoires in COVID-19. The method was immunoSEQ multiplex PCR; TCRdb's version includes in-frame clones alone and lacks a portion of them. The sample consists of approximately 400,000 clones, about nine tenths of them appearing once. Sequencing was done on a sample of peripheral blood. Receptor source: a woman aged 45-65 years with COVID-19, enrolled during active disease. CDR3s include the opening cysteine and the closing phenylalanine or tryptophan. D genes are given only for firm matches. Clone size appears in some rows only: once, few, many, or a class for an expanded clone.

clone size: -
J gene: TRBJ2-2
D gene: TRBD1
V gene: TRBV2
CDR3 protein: CASSGGDRPDANTGELFF
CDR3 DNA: TGTGCCAGCAGTGGGGGGGACAGGCCAGACGCGAACACCGGGGAGCTGTTTTTT

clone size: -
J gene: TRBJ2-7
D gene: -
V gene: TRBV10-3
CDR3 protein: CAISESTSGYEQYF
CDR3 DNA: TGTGCCATCAGTGAGTCCACTAGTGGCTACGAGCAGTACTTC

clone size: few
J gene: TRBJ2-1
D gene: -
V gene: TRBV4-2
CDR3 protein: CASSHLRSADEQFF
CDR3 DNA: TGTGCCAGCAGCCACTTAAGGAGCGCAGATGAGCAGTTCTTC

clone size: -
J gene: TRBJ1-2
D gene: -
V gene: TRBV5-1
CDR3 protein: CASSLAVSNYGYTF
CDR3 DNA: TGCGCCAGCAGCTTGGCCGTGTCTAACTATGGCTACACCTTC

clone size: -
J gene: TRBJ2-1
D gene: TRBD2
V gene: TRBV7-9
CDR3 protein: CASSFLYSTSGGSNEQFF
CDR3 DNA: TGTGCCAGCAGCTTCCTCTACTCAACTAGCGGGGGTTCGAATGAGCAGTTCTTC

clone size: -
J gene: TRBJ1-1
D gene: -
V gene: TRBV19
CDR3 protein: CASNQDSPENTEAFF
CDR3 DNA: TGTGCCAGTAATCAGGACAGCCCAGAAAACACTGAAGCTTTCTTT

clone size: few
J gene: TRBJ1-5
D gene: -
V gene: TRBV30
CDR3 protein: CAWSHSGNQPQHF
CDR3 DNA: TGTGCCTGGAGTCACAGTGGGAATCAGCCCCAGCATTTT

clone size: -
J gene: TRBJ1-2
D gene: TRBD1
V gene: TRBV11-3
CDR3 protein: CASSPGQGYGYTF
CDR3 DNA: TGTGCCAGCAGCCCAGGACAGGGCTATGGCTACACCTTC

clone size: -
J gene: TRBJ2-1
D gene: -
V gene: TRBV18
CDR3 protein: CASSQGRDNEQFF
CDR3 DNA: TGTGCCAGCTCACAAGGTCGGGACAATGAGCAGTTCTTC

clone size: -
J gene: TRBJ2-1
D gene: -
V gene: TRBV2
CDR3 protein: CASSPSAQGHEQFF
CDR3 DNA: TGTGCCAGCAGCCCTAGTGCGCAGGGGCATGAGCAGTTCTTC

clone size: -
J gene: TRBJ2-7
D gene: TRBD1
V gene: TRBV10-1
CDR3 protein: CASSTTRDRVWEQYF
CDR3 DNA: TGCGCCAGCAGTACAACCCGGGACAGGGTTTGGGAGCAGTACTTC

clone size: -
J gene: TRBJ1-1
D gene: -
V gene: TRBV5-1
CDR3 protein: CASSVSGTLNTEAFF
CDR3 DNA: TGCGCCAGCAGCGTCTCCGGGACACTGAACACTGAAGCTTTCTTT

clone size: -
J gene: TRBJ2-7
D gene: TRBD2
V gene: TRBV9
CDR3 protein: CASGRGDGQYYEQYF
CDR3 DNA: TGTGCCAGCGGACGGGGGGACGGTCAATACTACGAGCAGTACTTC

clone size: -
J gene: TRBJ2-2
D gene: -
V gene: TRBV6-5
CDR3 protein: CASSWPGAGELFF
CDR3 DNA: TGTGCCAGCAGTTGGCCAGGGGCCGGGGAGCTGTTTTTT

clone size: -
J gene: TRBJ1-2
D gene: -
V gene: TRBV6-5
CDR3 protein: CASSYGAGLDGYTF
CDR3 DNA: TGTGCCAGCAGTTACGGGGCGGGGTTAGACGGCTACACCTTC

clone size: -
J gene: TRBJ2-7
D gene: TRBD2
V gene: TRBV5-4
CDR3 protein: CASSLGKSGDYEQYF
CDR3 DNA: TGTGCCAGCAGCCTGGGGAAAAGCGGGGACTACGAGCAGTACTTC

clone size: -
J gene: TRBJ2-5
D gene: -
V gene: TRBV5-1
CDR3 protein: CASRYTSGVEETQYF
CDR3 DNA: TGCGCCAGCCGATATACATCAGGGGTCGAAGAGACCCAGTACTTC

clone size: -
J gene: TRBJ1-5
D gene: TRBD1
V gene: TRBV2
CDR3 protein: CASSRDRGTNQPQHF
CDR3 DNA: TGTGCCAGCAGTAGAGACAGGGGCACGAATCAGCCCCAGCATTTT

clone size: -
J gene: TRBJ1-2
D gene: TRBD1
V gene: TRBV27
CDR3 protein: CASSPTGGKSYTF
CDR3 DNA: TGTGCCAGCAGTCCCACAGGGGGCAAGAGCTACACCTTC

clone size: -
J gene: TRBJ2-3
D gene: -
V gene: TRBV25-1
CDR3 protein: CASSDSLHPIDTQYF
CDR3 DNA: TGTGCCAGCAGTGATAGCCTCCACCCGATAGATACGCAGTATTTT

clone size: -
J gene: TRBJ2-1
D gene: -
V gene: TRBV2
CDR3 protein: CASGDSYLYNEQFF
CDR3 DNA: TGTGCCAGCGGAGACAGCTACCTCTACAATGAGCAGTTCTTC

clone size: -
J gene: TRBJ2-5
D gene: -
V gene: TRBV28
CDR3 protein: CASSFARGGLGGETQYF
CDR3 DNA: TGTGCCAGCAGTTTTGCCCGAGGAGGCTTGGGGGGAGAGACCCAGTACTTC

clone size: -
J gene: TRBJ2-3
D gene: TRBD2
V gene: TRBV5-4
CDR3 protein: CASSSRGGATDTQYF
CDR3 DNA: TGTGCCAGCAGCTCTCGCGGGGGAGCCACAGATACGCAGTATTTT

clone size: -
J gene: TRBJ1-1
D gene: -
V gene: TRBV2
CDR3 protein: CASTQAGRAFF
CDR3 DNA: TGTGCCAGCACCCAGGCCGGTAGAGCTTTCTTT

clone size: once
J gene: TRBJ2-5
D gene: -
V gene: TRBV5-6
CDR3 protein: CASSSGETQYF
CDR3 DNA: TGTGCCAGCAGCTCGGGGGAGACCCAGTACTTC

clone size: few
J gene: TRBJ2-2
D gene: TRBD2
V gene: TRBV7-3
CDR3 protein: CASSSGTTTTGELFF
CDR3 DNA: TGTGCCAGCAGCTCCGGGACTACCACGACCGGGGAGCTGTTTTTT

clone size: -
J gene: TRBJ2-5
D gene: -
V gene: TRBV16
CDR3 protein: CASSQGDIQETQYF
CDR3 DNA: TGTGCCAGCAGCCAAGGGGACATCCAAGAGACCCAGTACTTC

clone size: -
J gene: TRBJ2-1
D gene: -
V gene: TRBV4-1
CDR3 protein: CASSQVEVQINEQFF
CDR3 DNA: TGCGCCAGCAGCCAAGTGGAGGTCCAGATCAATGAGCAGTTCTTC

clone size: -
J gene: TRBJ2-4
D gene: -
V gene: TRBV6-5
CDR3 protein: CASRVGLSNIQYF
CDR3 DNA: TGTGCCAGCAGAGTGGGGCTATCGAACATTCAGTACTTC

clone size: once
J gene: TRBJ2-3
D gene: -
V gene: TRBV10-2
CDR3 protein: CASRQGLGADTQYF
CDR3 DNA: TGCGCCAGCAGGCAGGGGTTGGGGGCAGATACGCAGTATTTT

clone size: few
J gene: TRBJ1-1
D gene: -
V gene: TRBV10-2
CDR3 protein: CASSEIKGREGLAEAFF
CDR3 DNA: TGCGCCAGCAGTGAGATTAAGGGCAGGGAGGGTCTGGCTGAAGCTTTCTTT

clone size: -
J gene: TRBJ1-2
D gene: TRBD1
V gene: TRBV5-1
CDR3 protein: CASSLETGQGDGYTF
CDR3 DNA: TGCGCCAGCAGCTTGGAAACAGGGCAGGGGGATGGCTACACCTTC

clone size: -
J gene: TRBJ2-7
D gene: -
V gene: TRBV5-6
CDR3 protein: CASSFLGAREQYF
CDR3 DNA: TGTGCCAGCAGCTTCTTAGGGGCAAGGGAGCAGTACTTC

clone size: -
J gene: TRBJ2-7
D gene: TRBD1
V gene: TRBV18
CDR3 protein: CASSPSRDRSYEQYF
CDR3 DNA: TGTGCCAGCTCACCATCCCGGGACAGGTCCTACGAGCAGTACTTC

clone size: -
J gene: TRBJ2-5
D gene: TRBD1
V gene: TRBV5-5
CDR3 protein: CASSLGIGTGVQETQYF
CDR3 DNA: TGTGCCAGCAGCTTGGGTATCGGGACAGGGGTCCAAGAGACCCAGTACTTC

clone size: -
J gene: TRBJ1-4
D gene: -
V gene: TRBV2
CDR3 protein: CASSEIQGTNEKLFF
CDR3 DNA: TGTGCCAGCAGTGAAATACAGGGCACTAATGAAAAACTGTTTTTT

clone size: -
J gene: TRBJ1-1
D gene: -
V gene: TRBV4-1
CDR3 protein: CASSQEYSMNTEAFF
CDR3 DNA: TGCGCCAGCAGCCAAGAGTACAGCATGAACACTGAAGCTTTCTTT

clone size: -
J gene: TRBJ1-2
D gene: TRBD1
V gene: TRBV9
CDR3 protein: CASSATGHGYTF
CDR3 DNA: TGTGCCAGCAGCGCGACAGGGCATGGCTACACCTTC